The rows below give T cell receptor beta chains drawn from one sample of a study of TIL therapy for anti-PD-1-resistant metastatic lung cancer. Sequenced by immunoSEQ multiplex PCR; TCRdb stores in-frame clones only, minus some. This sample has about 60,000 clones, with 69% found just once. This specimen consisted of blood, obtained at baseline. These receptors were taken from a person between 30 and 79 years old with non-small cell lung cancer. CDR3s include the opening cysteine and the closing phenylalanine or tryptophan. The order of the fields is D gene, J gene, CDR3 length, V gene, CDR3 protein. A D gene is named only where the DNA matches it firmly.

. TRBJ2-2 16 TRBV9 CASSPSRGGVSGELFF
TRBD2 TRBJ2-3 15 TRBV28 CASWVAGTSTDTQYF
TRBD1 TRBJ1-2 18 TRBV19 CASRATGQGGLFNYGYTF
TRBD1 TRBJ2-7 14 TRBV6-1 CASIFGTGGYEQYF
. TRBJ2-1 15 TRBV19 CASSIQGQPYNEQFF
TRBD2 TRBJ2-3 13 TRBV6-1 CASDSGETDTQYF
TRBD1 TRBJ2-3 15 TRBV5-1 CASSLQGTSTDTQYF
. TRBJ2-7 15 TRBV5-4 CASSFRAPLTYEQYF
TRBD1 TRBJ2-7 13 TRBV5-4 CASSLDGTGKQYF
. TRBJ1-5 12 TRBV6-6 CASRGANQPQHF
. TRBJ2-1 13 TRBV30 CAWSGPVNNEQFF
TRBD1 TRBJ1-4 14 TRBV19 CATGDRGRIEKLFF
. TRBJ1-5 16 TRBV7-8 CASSFSVYTAGQPQHF
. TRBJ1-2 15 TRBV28 CASSSNGDVSRGYTF
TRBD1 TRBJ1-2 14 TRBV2 CASREDRANYGYTF
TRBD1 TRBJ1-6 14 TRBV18 CASSPEGQGSPLHF
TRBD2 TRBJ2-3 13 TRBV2 CASIQWTSETQYF
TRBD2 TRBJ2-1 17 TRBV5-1 CASREGGGTRSYNEQFF
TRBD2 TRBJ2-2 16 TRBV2 CASSPRLAGNTGELFF
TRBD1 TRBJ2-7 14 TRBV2 CASSEADRDYEQYF
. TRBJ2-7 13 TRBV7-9 CASSLEAFYEQYF
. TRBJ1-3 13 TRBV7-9 CASSWGSGNTIYF
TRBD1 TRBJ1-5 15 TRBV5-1 CASSLETGRGQPQHF
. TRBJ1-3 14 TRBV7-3 CASSLDGPGNTIYF
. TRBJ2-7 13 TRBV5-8 CASSLTGTYEQYF
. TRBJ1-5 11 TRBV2 CASSERGPQHF
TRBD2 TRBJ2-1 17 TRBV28 CASSLSIGVAGESEQFF
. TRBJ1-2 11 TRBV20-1 CSLRGSGGYTF
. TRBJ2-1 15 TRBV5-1 CASSDDGSSYNEQFF
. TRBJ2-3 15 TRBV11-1 CASSLATLSTDTQYF
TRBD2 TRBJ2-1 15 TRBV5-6 CASSLVSGRYSEQFF
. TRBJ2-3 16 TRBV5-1 CASSLEAPKGTDTQYF
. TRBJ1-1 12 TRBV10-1 CASRGVNTEAFF
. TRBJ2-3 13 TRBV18 CASSPPSATTQYF
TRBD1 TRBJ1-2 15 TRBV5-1 CASSLYTGGNYGYTF
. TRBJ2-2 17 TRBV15 CATSRDYRDSNTGELFF
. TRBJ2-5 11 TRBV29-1 CSAGERETQYF
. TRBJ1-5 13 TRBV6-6 CASRKNSNQPQHF
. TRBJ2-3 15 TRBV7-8 CASSHASGSTDTQYF
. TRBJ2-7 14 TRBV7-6 CASSLVRTAQALYF
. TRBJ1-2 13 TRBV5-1 CASSLEQGSGYTF
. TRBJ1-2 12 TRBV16 CASSVRGYGYTF
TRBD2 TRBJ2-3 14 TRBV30 CAWSDHSAGVKQYF
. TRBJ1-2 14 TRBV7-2 CASSLGWTVYGYTF
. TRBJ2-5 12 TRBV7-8 CASSFMAETQYF
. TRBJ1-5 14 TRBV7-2 CASSQAPGLQPQHF
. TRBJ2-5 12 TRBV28 CASSLWMETQYF
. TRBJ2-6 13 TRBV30 CAWSPHGANVLTF
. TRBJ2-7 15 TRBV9 CASRRKRNPEYEQYF